This T cell receptor beta chain was recorded in a study of T cell repertoires in cytomegalovirus infection. Study summary: Peptides in the study included HLA-C-restricted and HLA-B-restricted CMV epitopes. From public TCR beta signatures came an indication of both CMV infection and matching HLA type.

Each CDR3 protein gets one entry after TCRdb re-called the reads with MiXCR. The sample yields 400,000 to 600,000 distinct CDR3 sequences, approximately 40% seen once. This clonotype has more than one count but fewer than ten. Its antigen is as yet unknown. Germline CDR1 and CDR2: MNHNS and SASEGT. There are 13 residues in the CDR3. Trimming left V 8 bases short and J 5 bases short, with 13 bases between. The gene calls are TRBV6-1 and TRBJ2-4; possible D gene TRBD2, 5 bases. The sample was cultured PBMCs, taken from culture after CMV antigen stimulation. This TCR derives from a human donor in good health (CMV status not recorded). Some clones in this sample may be carry-over from other donors' samples. DNA for the CDR3: TGTGCCAGCCTACCATACGGGGAAAACATTCAGTACTTC. Its translation: CASLPYGENIQYF.